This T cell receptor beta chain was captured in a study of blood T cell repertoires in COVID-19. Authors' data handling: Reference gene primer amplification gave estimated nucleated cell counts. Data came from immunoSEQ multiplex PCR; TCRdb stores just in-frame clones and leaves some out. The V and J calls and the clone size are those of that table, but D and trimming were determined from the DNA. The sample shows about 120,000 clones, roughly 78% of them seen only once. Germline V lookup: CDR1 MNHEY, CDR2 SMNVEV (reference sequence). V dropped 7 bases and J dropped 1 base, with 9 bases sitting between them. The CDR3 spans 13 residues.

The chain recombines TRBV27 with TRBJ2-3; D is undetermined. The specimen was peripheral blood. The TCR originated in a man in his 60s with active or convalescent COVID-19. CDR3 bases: TGTGCCAGCAACCTCCAGGGCACAGATACGCAGTATTTT. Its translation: CASNLQGTDTQYF.